Below, 7 T cell receptor beta chains from the same sample are listed, as sequenced in a study of T cell responses to AZD1222 COVID-19 vaccine. Sequenced by immunoSEQ multiplex PCR; TCRdb stores in-frame clones only, minus some. This sample yields tens of thousands of clones, of which around 87% are seen a single time; 9% to 13% belongs to the top ten. The sample was peripheral blood, taken 28 days after the second AZD1222 dose. These receptors all stem from an adult who received the AZD1222 COVID-19 vaccine.

This chain connects TRBV11-3 to TRBJ1-2, with 11 bases fitting TRBD1. The CDR3 is 15 amino acids. Trimming cost V 4 bases and J 6 bases; bases outside gene matches: 7. Germline V gene sequence: CDR1 SGHNT, CDR2 YENEEA. The CDR3 is CASSSPDRGQDGYTF. The CDR3 DNA sequence: TGTGCCAGCAGCTCCCCGGACAGGGGGCAAGATGGCTACACCTTC.

The chain has TRBV6-2 or TRBV6-3 and TRBJ1-5, with a weak D call TRBD1 (5 bases). Germline V gene data show CDR1 as MNHEY and CDR2 as SVGEGT. Trimming pared 2 bases from V and 3 bases from J, leaving 14 bases between. This CDR3 has 16 residues. The chain's CDR3 is CASSYTGLIPNQPQHF. The CDR3, as DNA: TGTGCCAGCAGTTACACGGGACTTATTCCCAATCAGCCCCAGCATTTT.

J is TRBJ2-1 and V is TRBV7-8; TRBD2 aligns across 7 bases. This CDR3 is built from 15 residues. With V trimmed by 3 bases and J by 5 bases, 7 bases remained unmatched. Germline V gives CDR1 SGHVS, CDR2 FQNEAQ. CDR3: CASSFPSGENNEQFF. CDR3 DNA: TGTGCCAGCAGCTTTCCCAGCGGGGAAAACAATGAGCAGTTCTTC. Full variable domain (missing parts from reference TRBV7-8 and TRBJ2-1): GAGVSQSPRYKVAKRGQDVALRCDPISGHVSLFWYQQALGQGPEFLTYFQNEAQLDKSGLPSDRFFAERPEGSVSTLKIQRTQQEDSAVYLCASSFPSGENNEQFFGPGTRLTVL.

V usage is TRBV12-3 or TRBV12-4 and J usage is TRBJ1-2, with TRBD1 matching 9 bases. This CDR3 has 12 residues. The V segment lost 6 bases and the J segment 8 bases; nucleotides outside the gene matches: 4. The CDR3 region is CASRTGGGGYTF. The DNA of the CDR3 is TGTGCCAGCAGGACAGGGGGTGGAGGCTACACCTTC.

This chain links TRBV6-5 with TRBJ2-3; D might be TRBD1 (5 bases). Germline-derived CDR1 and CDR2 are MNHEY and SVGAGI. The V gene lost 5 bases and the J gene lost 3 bases, with 15 bases spanning the gap. This CDR3 region has 15 residues. CDR3 bases: TGTGCCAGCAGTCTTAACCCGTCAGGGACAGATACGCAGTATTTT. This gives the protein CASSLNPSGTDTQYF.

The chain links TRBV5-6 to TRBJ1-6; no clear D gene. This CDR3 is 13 amino acids long. Germline CDR1 and CDR2: SGHDT and YYEEEE. V was clipped by 7 bases and J by 8 bases, with 13 bases between them. CDR3 sequence reads: CASQDGRHSPLHF. In DNA, the CDR3 is TGTGCCAGCCAGGACGGAAGGCATTCACCCCTCCACTTT.

The CDR3 region is CASSYFGNMNTEAFF. The CDR3 DNA follows: TGTGCCAGCAGCTATTTTGGGAACATGAACACTGAAGCTTTCTTT. The J gene is TRBJ1-1, the V gene TRBV11-3; D remains unclear. V lost 4 bases, J lost 0 bases, and 12 bases lay in between. This CDR3 is built from 15 residues. Germline CDR1 SGHNT, CDR2 YENEEA. The full variable domain, rest sourced from reference TRBV11-3 and TRBJ1-1, is EAGVVQSPRYKIIEKKQPVAFWCNPISGHNTLYWYLQNLGQGPELLIRYENEEAVDDSQLPKDRFSAERLKGVDSTLKIQPAELGDSAVYLCASSYFGNMNTEAFFGQGTRLTVV.